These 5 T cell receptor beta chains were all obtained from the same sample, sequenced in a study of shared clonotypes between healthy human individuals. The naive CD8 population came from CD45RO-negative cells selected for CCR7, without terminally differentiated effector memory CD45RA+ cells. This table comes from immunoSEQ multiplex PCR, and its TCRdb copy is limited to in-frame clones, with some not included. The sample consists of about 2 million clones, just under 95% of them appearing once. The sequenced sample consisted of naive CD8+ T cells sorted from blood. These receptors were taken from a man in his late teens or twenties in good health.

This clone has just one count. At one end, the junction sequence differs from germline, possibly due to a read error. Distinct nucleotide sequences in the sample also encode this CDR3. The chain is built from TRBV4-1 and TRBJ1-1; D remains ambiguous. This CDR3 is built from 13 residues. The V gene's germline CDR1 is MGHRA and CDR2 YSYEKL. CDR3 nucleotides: TGCGCCAGCAGCGAAGAGATGAACACTGAAGCTTTCTTT. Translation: CASSEEMNTEAFF.

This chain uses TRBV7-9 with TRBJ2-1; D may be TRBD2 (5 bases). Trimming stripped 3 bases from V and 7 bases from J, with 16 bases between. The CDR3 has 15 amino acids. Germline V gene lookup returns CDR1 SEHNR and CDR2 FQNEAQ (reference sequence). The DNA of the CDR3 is TGTGCCAGCAGCTTGGGGTTTGCTGGAGGAAATGAGCAGTTCTTC. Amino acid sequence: CASSLGFAGGNEQFF.

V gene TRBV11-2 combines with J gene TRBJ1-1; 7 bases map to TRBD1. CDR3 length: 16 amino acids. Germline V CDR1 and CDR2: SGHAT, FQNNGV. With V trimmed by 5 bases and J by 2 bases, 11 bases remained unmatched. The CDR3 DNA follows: TGTGCCAGCAGCCCCGGACAGGAGGGCAGAAACACTGAAGCTTTCTTT. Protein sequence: CASSPGQEGRNTEAFF.

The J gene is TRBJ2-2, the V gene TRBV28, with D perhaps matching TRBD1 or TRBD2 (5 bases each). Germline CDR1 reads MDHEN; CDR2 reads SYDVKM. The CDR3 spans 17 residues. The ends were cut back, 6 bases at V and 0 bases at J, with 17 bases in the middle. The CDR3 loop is CASSPGTVPTNTGELFF. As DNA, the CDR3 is TGTGCCAGCAGCCCCGGGACGGTACCAACGAACACCGGGGAGCTGTTTTTT.

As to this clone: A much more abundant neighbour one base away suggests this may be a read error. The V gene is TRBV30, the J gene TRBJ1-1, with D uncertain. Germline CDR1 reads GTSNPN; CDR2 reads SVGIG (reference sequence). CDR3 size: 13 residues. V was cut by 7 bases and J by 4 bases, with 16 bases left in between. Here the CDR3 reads CAFVVAVGTEAFF. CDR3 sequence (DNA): TGTGCCTTTGTTGTGGCAGTCGGCACTGAAGCTTTCTTT.